Presented here are 32 T cell receptor beta chains from one specimen sequenced in a study of low-dose radiotherapy and immunotherapy resistance in tumors. A constant-region primer paired with the V-primer adapter amplified TCRs over about 20 PCR cycles. TCRdb called the reads again in MiXCR, with one record for every CDR3 protein. The table includes tens of thousands of distinct CDR3 sequences, 10% to 15% detected once. Time point noted: before trial treatment. Sequencing used PBMCs, obtained before treatment. These receptor sequences come from a female donor with ovarian cancer.

Turning to this clonotype: A far larger clone is only one base removed, so a read error is likely. This chain connects TRBV13 to TRBJ2-7, with D unclear. The CDR3 spans 12 residues. Trimming took off 0 bases at V and 7 bases at J, with 7 bases between the two ends. The germline V gene has CDR1 PRHDT and CDR2 FYEKMQ (reference sequence). The CDR3 here is CASSLGREEQYF. DNA of the CDR3: TGTGCCAGCAGCTTAGGGAGAGAAGAGCAGTACTTC.

This clonotype was recorded at least ten times. The gene calls are TRBV3-1 and TRBJ2-7; 12 bases are a match to TRBD1. The CDR3 contains 16 residues. Germline V gene lookup returns CDR1 LGHDT and CDR2 YNNKEL (reference sequence). Trimming at V came to 4 bases and at J to 2 bases, leaving 6 bases not matched to a gene. The CDR3 region is CASSRGQGARPYEQYF. CDR3 DNA sequence: TGTGCCAGCAGCCGGGGACAGGGGGCGAGGCCCTACGAGCAGTACTTC.

This clonotype was detected many times. This rearrangement joins TRBV4-1 to TRBJ1-1; 8 nucleotides agree with TRBD1. The CDR3 contains 16 residues. The germline V gene encodes CDR1 MGHRA and CDR2 YSYEKL. With V trimmed by 5 bases and J by 4 bases, 12 bases remained unmatched. This CDR3 reads CASSSPGGRGSTEAFF. The CDR3 coding sequence is TGCGCCAGCAGCTCGCCAGGGGGCCGGGGGAGCACTGAAGCTTTCTTT.

This clonotype has ten or more counts. This sequence joins TRBV6-2 or TRBV6-3 and TRBJ2-3, with D unclear. Between the trimmed V and J ends, which lost 6 bases and 1 base, there was a span of 20 bases. The CDR3 runs 17 residues. Germline-derived CDR1 and CDR2 are MNHEY and SVGEGT. CDR3 loop: CASRSTVGVRGTDTQYF. DNA of the CDR3: TGTGCCAGCAGATCGACGGTGGGCGTCCGGGGCACAGATACGCAGTATTTT.

This clonotype was counted at least ten times. CDR3: CSALQPMNTEAFF. CDR3 bases: TGCAGCGCCCTACAGCCTATGAACACTGAAGCTTTCTTT. The chain carries TRBV29-1 and TRBJ1-1; the D is unclear. This CDR3 comprises 13 residues. The ends were cut back, 7 bases at V and 0 bases at J, with 12 bases in the middle. Per the germline V gene, CDR1 is SQVTM and CDR2 is ANQGSEA.

By sample share, this clonotype is medium-sized. This chain links TRBV5-8 with TRBJ2-3; D possibly corresponds to TRBD2 (6 bases). Looked up from germline, CDR1 is SGHTS and CDR2 is YDEGEE. The CDR3 covers 16 residues. V lost 5 bases and J lost 1, with 17 bases in between. The CDR3 DNA sequence: TGTGCCAGCAGTCCGTCGCCGGCTAGCGGCACAGATACGCAGTATTTT. This gives the protein CASSPSPASGTDTQYF.

Ten or more counts support this clonotype. The chain couples TRBV11-2 to TRBJ2-2; the match to TRBD2 covers 13 bases. CDR1 and CDR2 (germline): SGHAT, FQNNGV. V lost 3 bases, J lost 5 bases, and 3 bases stayed unmatched. The CDR3 extends over 16 amino acids. The CDR3 sequence is CASSFTSGGATGELFF. In DNA form, the CDR3 reads TGTGCCAGCAGCTTTACTAGCGGGGGGGCGACCGGGGAGCTGTTTTTT.

This clonotype appeared many times. The chain links TRBV19 to TRBJ2-4; D is perhaps TRBD1 (6 bases). The CDR3 loop spans 15 amino acids. From germline, CDR1 is LNHDA and CDR2 SQIVND (reference sequence). Trimming removed 5 bases from V and 0 bases from J, with 11 bases in between. CDR3 residues: CASSPGQLAKNIQYF. CDR3 coding DNA: TGTGCCAGTAGTCCTGGACAGCTAGCCAAAAACATTCAGTACTTC.

This clonotype showed up many times. V is TRBV18 and J is TRBJ2-3, with D perhaps TRBD1 (6 bases). CDR3 length: 14 residues. With 6 bases removed from V and 0 bases from J, the gap between germline ends came to 10 bases. Germline CDR1 and CDR2: KGHSH and LQKENI. The CDR3, as DNA: TGTGCCAGCTCCCCAGGGACAAGCACAGATACGCAGTATTTT. It is translated as CASSPGTSTDTQYF.

For this clonotype: A far larger clone lies a single base away; this is likely a read error. The chain employs TRBV28 and TRBJ2-5; a weak D match, TRBD2 (6 bases). V was trimmed by 6 bases and J by 13 bases, leaving 21 bases between them. In germline, CDR1 is MDHEN, CDR2 SYDVKM. This CDR3 contains 13 residues. The CDR3 nucleotides are TGTGCCAGCAGGCGGGACGCCCGGGCAGAGCCGTACTTC. Its protein is CASRRDARAEPYF.

This clonotype was counted at least ten times. The genes are TRBV28 and TRBJ2-3; 11 nucleotides align to TRBD1. Looked up from germline, CDR1 is MDHEN and CDR2 is SYDVKM. V trimming: 6 bases; J trimming: 3 bases; junction bases outside the gene matches: 5. CDR3 size: 15 residues. The CDR3 DNA is TGTGCCAGCAGCCCGGACAGGGGGCTGACAGATACGCAGTATTTT. It translates to CASSPDRGLTDTQYF.

This clonotype has a count of ten or more. The chain uses TRBV29-1 and TRBJ1-2; D is unclear. This CDR3 region has 13 residues. V was trimmed by 1 base and J by 5 bases, leaving 11 bases between them. Germline CDR1 and CDR2: SQVTM and ANQGSEA. The CDR3 loop reads CSVEVGRKYGYTF. The CDR3 DNA reads as TGCAGCGTTGAAGTAGGCAGGAAGTATGGCTACACCTTC.

This clonotype was seen at least ten times. V gene TRBV5-1 combines with J gene TRBJ2-5; the D gene is possibly TRBD1 (6 bases). Germline V gene sequence: CDR1 SGHRS, CDR2 YFSETQ. The CDR3 totals 15 residues. Trimming left V 4 bases short and J 0 bases short, with 13 bases between. CDR3 protein: CASSPGTNYQETQYF. DNA for the CDR3: TGCGCCAGCAGCCCCGGGACAAACTACCAAGAGACCCAGTACTTC.

In this sample, this clonotype turned up many times. The genes are TRBV5-1 and TRBJ2-3, with 7 bases lining up with TRBD1. The CDR3 runs to 13 residues. Germline trimming cut 0 bases from V and 5 bases from J; bases unmatched to any gene: 0. Germline V gene lookup returns CDR1 SGHRS and CDR2 YFSETQ. CDR3 nucleotide sequence: TGCGCCAGCAGCTTGGGACAGGGAGATACGCAGTATTTT. Translation: CASSLGQGDTQYF.

This clonotype was seen at least ten times. The chain is built from TRBV6-6 and TRBJ2-2; TRBD1 matches 9 bases. Trimming removed 6 bases from V and 1 base from J; junction bases left unmatched: 3. In germline, CDR1 is MNHNY, CDR2 SVGAGI (reference sequence). This CDR3 has 15 residues. CDR3 sequence: CASSKGQGNTGELFF. The CDR3 DNA is TGTGCCAGCAGCAAGGGACAGGGGAACACCGGGGAGCTGTTTTTT.

This clonotype was seen ten or more times. V is TRBV27 and J is TRBJ2-7, with a possible D match to TRBD2 (6 bases). CDR1 and CDR2 (germline): MNHEY, SMNVEV (reference sequence). The CDR3 covers 17 residues. V shed 4 bases and J shed 0 bases, with 19 bases lying between them. The CDR3: CASSSQTGLLSSYEQYF. DNA for the CDR3: TGTGCCAGCAGTTCTCAGACGGGACTCCTGAGCTCCTACGAGCAGTACTTC.

The CDR3 protein is CASSLRVRTEAFF. The CDR3 bases are TGTGCCAGCAGCTTAAGGGTTCGCACTGAAGCTTTCTTT. This chain links TRBV7-8 with TRBJ1-1; D ambiguous. The CDR3 totals 13 residues. V was shortened by 2 bases and J by 4 bases, with 8 bases between the two germline ends. Germline values: CDR1 SGHVS, CDR2 FQNEAQ. Full variable domain (remainder filled in from reference TRBV7-8 and TRBJ1-1): GAGVSQSPRYKVAKRGQDVALRCDPISGHVSLFWYQQALGQGPEFLTYFQNEAQLDKSGLPSDRFFAERPEGSVSTLKIQRTQQEDSAVYLCASSLRVRTEAFFGQGTRLTVV.

There are many counts of this clonotype. V usage is TRBV6-5 and J usage is TRBJ1-1; D is ambiguous. There are 14 residues in the CDR3. CDR1 is MNHEY and CDR2 is SVGAGI in the germline V gene. Trimming shortened V by 6 bases and J by 1 base, and 12 bases separated the two germline ends. The CDR3 reads CASSRGLGNTEAFF. DNA for the CDR3: TGTGCCAGCAGCCGTGGACTTGGGAACACTGAAGCTTTCTTT.

Within the sample, this clonotype is medium-sized. The chain uses TRBV5-6 and TRBJ2-7; tentatively, D is TRBD2 (6 bases). The V end was cut by 4 bases, the J end by 4 bases, with 24 bases between. The V gene's germline CDR1 is SGHDT and CDR2 YYEEEE. The CDR3 is made up of 17 amino acids. The CDR3 region is CASSGTAAGPAGYEQYF. CDR3 coding DNA: TGTGCCAGCAGCGGGACCGCAGCGGGCCCAGCAGGGTACGAGCAGTACTTC.

This clonotype appeared once. A single base is all that separates this from a far larger clone, so a read error is likely. V and J are TRBV6-1 and TRBJ2-7; D is tentatively TRBD1 or TRBD2 (6 bases each). The CDR3 runs to 16 residues. With 2 bases removed from V and 7 bases from J, the gap between germline ends came to 21 bases. Germline values: CDR1 MNHNS, CDR2 SASEGT. CDR3 sequence reads: CASSELAGGSYNEQYF. CDR3 in DNA: TGTGCCAGCAGTGAACTAGCCGGGGGCTCCTACAATGAGCAGTACTTC.

A note on this clonotype: A far bigger clonotype differs at one base, so this is likely a read error. V and J are TRBV2 and TRBJ2-7; D assignment may be TRBD1 or TRBD2 (6 bases each). The CDR3 has 13 residues. CDR1 is SNHLY, CDR2 FYNNEI, per germline. V lost 3 bases and J lost 7, with 13 bases in between. The CDR3 DNA is TGTGCCAGCAGTGAGGCAGGGGAGGATGAGCAGTACTTC. It yields the protein CASSEAGEDEQYF.

This clonotype was seen a few times. The gene calls are TRBV6-8 and TRBJ2-7; no firm D call. The CDR3 loop spans 12 amino acids. Germline assignment: CDR1 MNHGY and CDR2 SAAAGT. Between the trimmed V and J ends, which lost 2 bases and 6 bases, there was a span of 8 bases. The CDR3 DNA reads TGTGCCAGCAGTTACGGCTCTTCCGAGCAGTACTTC. This encodes CASSYGSSEQYF.

This clonotype was counted ten times or more. The rearrangement links TRBV3-1 to TRBJ1-1, with 7 positions matching TRBD1. The CDR3 runs to 14 residues. Germline V gives CDR1 LGHDT, CDR2 YNNKEL (reference sequence). With 8 bases clipped from V and 5 bases from J, the junction kept 11 bases outside the gene matches. The CDR3 region is CASWDRGKKTEAFF. The CDR3 DNA follows: TGTGCCAGCTGGGACAGAGGAAAGAAGACTGAAGCTTTCTTT.

This clonotype was recorded many times. The chain combines TRBV6-5 with TRBJ1-6, with a weak D call TRBD1 (5 bases). There are 14 residues in the CDR3. Germline lookup yields CDR1 MNHEY and CDR2 SVGAGI. The V end was cut by 6 bases, the J end by 4 bases, with 10 bases between. The CDR3 DNA reads as TGTGCCAGCAGCAGGACATCATATAATTCACCCCTCCACTTT. The encoded protein is CASSRTSYNSPLHF.

In its sample, this clonotype was seen many times. This rearrangement joins TRBV9 to TRBJ2-1; possibly TRBD1 for D (7 bases). Looked up from germline, CDR1 is SGDLS and CDR2 is YYNGEE. With 2 bases removed from V and 4 bases from J, the gap between germline ends came to 13 bases. The CDR3 covers 15 residues. The CDR3 nucleotides read TGTGCCAGCAGCGTTGGAGGGGGCAAGTACAATGAGCAGTTCTTC. It translates to CASSVGGGKYNEQFF.

This clonotype was detected ten times or more. The chain uses TRBV14 and TRBJ2-5; unclear D gene. The CDR3 covers 13 residues. Germline-derived CDR1 and CDR2 are SGHDN and FVKESK. Trimming took 1 base from V and 4 from J, leaving 7 bases between them. The CDR3 DNA sequence: TGTGCCAGCAGCCAAGGCCTCACAGAGACCCAGTACTTC. Protein sequence: CASSQGLTETQYF.

This clonotype was detected ten times or more. V gene TRBV28 combines with J gene TRBJ2-5, with 11 positions matching TRBD2. Germline V gives CDR1 MDHEN, CDR2 SYDVKM. The V and J ends lost 5 bases and 7 bases, in that order; junction bases with no gene match: 9. The CDR3 sequence is 15 residues long. CDR3 region: CASSLRLAGRGTQYF. CDR3 bases: TGTGCCAGCAGTCTCCGACTAGCGGGGAGGGGGACCCAGTACTTC.

This clonotype has a count of ten or more. In nucleotides, the CDR3 is TGTGCCAGCAGCAGGGCGGGGGTACTTGGGGCCAACGTCCTGACTTTC. Translated: CASSRAGVLGANVLTF. The chain couples TRBV5-5 to TRBJ2-6; 7 bases line up with TRBD2. Germline V gene sequence: CDR1 SGHKS, CDR2 YYEKEE (reference sequence). This CDR3 comprises 16 residues. The trim removed 4 bases at V and 3 bases at J, leaving 7 bases unmatched.

This clonotype appeared many times. V is TRBV14 and J is TRBJ2-1; 10 bases align to TRBD2. The V and J ends lost 5 bases and 8 bases, in that order; junction bases with no gene match: 18. This CDR3 comprises 18 residues. Germline lookup yields CDR1 SGHDN and CDR2 FVKESK. This CDR3 reads CASSSSNKLAGKADEQFF. CDR3 sequence (DNA): TGTGCCAGCAGCTCATCTAATAAACTAGCGGGGAAGGCGGATGAGCAGTTCTTC.

This clonotype appeared many times. The chain employs TRBV5-6 and TRBJ2-1, with TRBD1 as a possible D gene (6 bases). CDR3 size: 14 residues. Germline assignment: CDR1 SGHDT and CDR2 YYEEEE. Trimming pared 4 bases from V and 4 bases from J, leaving 12 bases between. In DNA, the CDR3 is TGTGCCAGCAGCCCCCGGACAGTGTACAATGAGCAGTTCTTC. Its protein product is CASSPRTVYNEQFF.

This clonotype was picked up many times. The V gene is TRBV4-1, the J gene TRBJ1-4, with D possibly being TRBD1 (6 bases). V lost 1 base and J 4 bases, leaving 13 bases between the germline ends. This CDR3 is built from 16 residues. The germline CDR1 and CDR2 sequences are MGHRA and YSYEKL. CDR3 sequence reads: CASSQARGQNNEKLFF. The CDR3, as DNA: TGCGCCAGCAGCCAAGCCCGGGGGCAGAATAATGAAAAACTGTTTTTT.

This clonotype was picked up many times. The chain uses TRBV7-9 and TRBJ2-5, with TRBD2 matching 14 bases. This CDR3 has 17 residues. CDR1 is SEHNR, CDR2 FQNEAQ, per germline (reference sequence). V trimming: 6 bases; J trimming: 5 bases; junction bases outside the gene matches: 11. The CDR3 is CASSPPIGTSGGETQYF. CDR3 nucleotide sequence: TGTGCCAGCAGTCCCCCCATCGGGACTAGCGGGGGTGAGACCCAGTACTTC. The full variable domain, rest sourced from reference TRBV7-9 and TRBJ2-5, is DTGVSQNPRHKITKRGQNVTFRCDPISEHNRLYWYRQTLGQGPEFLTYFQNEAQLEKSRLLSDRFSAERPKGSFSTLEIQRTEQGDSAMYLCASSPPIGTSGGETQYFGPGTRLLVL.